Presented here are 20 T cell receptor beta chains from one specimen sequenced in a study of shared clonotypes between healthy human individuals. TCRdb's table, derived via immunoSEQ multiplex PCR, lists solely in-frame clones and lacks some. Among about 1 million clones, around 78% were seen once, and the ten largest hold approximately 0.52%. The sequenced sample was memory CD4+ T cells from PBMCs. Subset given: CD45RA-negative fraction. The receptors were sampled from a man aged 18 to 29 in good health. Some clones in this sample may be carry-over from other donors' samples.

The chain uses TRBV30 and TRBJ1-2; D uncertain. V was trimmed by 0 bases and J by 8 bases, leaving 7 bases between them. CDR3 length: 11 residues. Per germline, CDR1 GTSNPN and CDR2 SVGIG (reference sequence). This CDR3 reads CAWSVYQGYTF. The CDR3 DNA reads TGTGCCTGGAGTGTATACCAGGGCTACACCTTC.

The chain employs TRBV2 and TRBJ1-2; D unresolved. The CDR3 is 15 residues long. Trimming stripped 1 base from V and 2 bases from J, with 11 bases between. From germline, CDR1 is SNHLY and CDR2 FYNNEI. The CDR3 here is CASSEEGRFNYGYTF. The DNA for the CDR3 is TGTGCCAGCAGTGAAGAAGGTCGGTTCAACTATGGCTACACCTTC.

This clone was observed once. This chain connects TRBV27 to TRBJ2-3; no firm D call. The CDR3 has 13 amino acids. V gave up 9 bases and J gave up 7 bases, with 17 bases separating them. From germline, CDR1 is MNHEY and CDR2 SMNVEV (reference sequence). CDR3 coding DNA: TGTGCCAGTCACACTCCAAACCGCCATACGCAGTATTTT. Its protein is CASHTPNRHTQYF.

DNA of the CDR3: TGTGCCAGCAGTTCCGGACAGAACACTGAAGCTTTCTTT. Its translation is CASSSGQNTEAFF. The V call is TRBV7-3, the J call TRBJ1-1; D is possibly TRBD1 (5 bases). This CDR3 comprises 13 residues. CDR1 is SGHTA and CDR2 is FQGTGA in the germline V gene. V gave up 6 bases and J gave up 1 base, with 9 bases separating them.

This clone was counted only a few times. The chain is built from TRBV4-2 and TRBJ2-5; 9 bases are shared with TRBD2. J lost 7 bases, V lost 3 bases, and 9 bases had no gene match. Germline values: CDR1 LGHNA, CDR2 YNFKEQ. The CDR3 has 15 residues. The CDR3 coding sequence is TGTGCCAGCAGCCAGACTAGCGGACCGGTAGGGACCCAGTACTTC. Translation gives CASSQTSGPVGTQYF.

This clone was seen a handful of times. The rearrangement uses TRBV4-1 and TRBJ2-5, with a weak D call TRBD1 (5 bases). Germline V CDR1 and CDR2: MGHRA, YSYEKL. V lost 4 bases and J lost 4, with 16 bases in between. This CDR3 has 15 residues. As DNA, the CDR3 is TGCGCCAGCAGCCCAGGCCCCATTGGGGCAGAGACCCAGTACTTC. It yields the protein CASSPGPIGAETQYF.

The J gene is TRBJ2-3, the V gene TRBV19; no clear D gene. Germline V gives CDR1 LNHDA, CDR2 SQIVND (reference sequence). The length of the CDR3 is 15 residues. Between the trimmed V and J ends, which lost 3 bases and 0 bases, there was a span of 10 bases. The CDR3 sequence is CASSMWAGSTDTQYF. The CDR3 DNA reads TGTGCCAGTAGTATGTGGGCAGGAAGCACAGATACGCAGTATTTT.

This chain joins TRBV28 and TRBJ2-7; D is perhaps TRBD1 (5 bases). This CDR3 is 12 amino acids long. Germline CDR1 reads MDHEN; CDR2 reads SYDVKM. Trimming cost V 10 bases and J 1 base, with 11 bases left between them. The CDR3 coding sequence is TGTGCCACCGGCCCAGGGTCCTACGAGCAGTACTTC. It codes for CATGPGSYEQYF.

The chain joins TRBV9 to TRBJ2-3; 9 bases map to TRBD2. This CDR3 has 16 residues. V shed 4 bases and J 5 bases; nucleotides not matched to a gene: 11. Germline assignment: CDR1 SGDLS and CDR2 YYNGEE. The CDR3 reads CASSPSWAGGRDTQYF. Here the CDR3 DNA reads TGTGCCAGCAGCCCATCCTGGGCGGGAGGGAGAGATACGCAGTATTTT.

The genes are TRBV7-8 and TRBJ1-2; possible D gene TRBD1, 5 bases. The CDR3 loop spans 14 amino acids. V was clipped by 5 bases and J by 8 bases, with 18 bases between them. Germline lookup yields CDR1 SGHVS and CDR2 FQNEAQ. As DNA, the CDR3 is TGTGCCAGCAGCCCCGGGCGGGGCTTGGGAGGCTACACCTTC. It codes for CASSPGRGLGGYTF.

As for this clone: Other DNA sequences in this specimen translate into the identical CDR3. The chain recombines TRBV7-2 with TRBJ2-5, with no clear D. The V end lost 5 bases, the J end lost 5 bases, and 6 bases lay between the germline ends. CDR3 size: 11 residues. Germline CDR1 reads SGHTA; CDR2 reads FQGNSA. CDR3 region: CASSRRETQYF. CDR3 DNA sequence: TGTGCCAGCAGCCGCAGGGAGACCCAGTACTTC.

The CDR3 sequence is CASSEAGYEQYF. In DNA, the CDR3 is TGTGCCAGCAGTGAAGCGGGCTACGAGCAGTACTTC. The rearrangement joins TRBV2 to TRBJ2-7; D call uncertain. CDR3 length: 12 residues. V dropped 0 bases and J dropped 3 bases, with 3 bases sitting between them. Germline V lookup: CDR1 SNHLY, CDR2 FYNNEI.

This clone was recorded a few times. This sequence joins TRBV30 and TRBJ2-2; D could derive from TRBD1 or TRBD2 (5 bases each). Trimming shortened V by 3 bases and J by 4 bases, and 18 bases separated the two germline ends. CDR3 length equals 16 residues. CDR1 is GTSNPN and CDR2 is SVGIG in the germline V gene (reference sequence). The CDR3 loop reads CAWRSGWGGLTGELFF. For the CDR3, the DNA is TGTGCCTGGAGGTCGGGGTGGGGCGGTCTCACCGGGGAGCTGTTTTTT.

The chain has TRBV6-6 and TRBJ1-5, with 9 nucleotides matching TRBD1. Germline lookup yields CDR1 MNHNY and CDR2 SVGAGI (reference sequence). This CDR3 contains 13 residues. The junction had 8 bases not matched to a gene; V was cut back by 7 bases and J by 10 bases. CDR3 sequence reads: CASTPGTGHPQHF. The CDR3 coding sequence is TGTGCCAGCACTCCCGGGACAGGGCACCCCCAGCATTTT.

V and J are TRBV21-1 and TRBJ1-5; TRBD1 reflects the table's D call only, with no check against the DNA. TRBV21-1 is shown as a pseudogene. The CDR3 is made up of 15 amino acids. Here the CDR3 DNA reads TGTGCCAGCACCCGAACGGACAGGGCGGGTCAGCCCCAGCATTTT. This codes for CASTRTDRAGQPQHF.

This chain connects TRBV18 to TRBJ2-5, with D hard to call. The CDR3 runs 12 residues. CDR1 is KGHSH and CDR2 is LQKENI in the germline V gene. Trimming took 6 bases from V and 4 from J, leaving 9 bases between them. The CDR3 sequence: CASSPLPETQYF. CDR3 coding DNA: TGTGCCAGCTCGCCTCTACCAGAGACCCAGTACTTC.

This clone showed up just a few times. J is TRBJ1-1 and V is TRBV14; D may be TRBD1 (5 bases). Germline V gene sequence: CDR1 SGHDN, CDR2 FVKESK. The CDR3 length is 15 residues. V lost 2 bases to trimming and J lost 5 bases, with 15 bases between them. For the CDR3, the DNA is TGTGCCAGCAGCCAACCCAGGGTTTTGAGGACTGAAGCTTTCTTT. It specifies CASSQPRVLRTEAFF.

The chain uses TRBV14 and TRBJ1-5; no firm D call. With 1 base removed from V and 3 bases from J, the gap between germline ends came to 4 bases. Germline V gene sequence: CDR1 SGHDN, CDR2 FVKESK. The CDR3 has 13 amino acids. CDR3 DNA: TGTGCCAGCAGCCAAGGTTTCAATCAGCCCCAGCATTTT. Its translation is CASSQGFNQPQHF.

This chain links TRBV7-8 with TRBJ2-1; 12 nucleotides align to TRBD2. Germline CDR1 reads SGHVS; CDR2 reads FQNEAQ. V was pared by 5 bases and J by 8 bases, with 10 bases of the junction left unmatched. The CDR3 is made up of 16 amino acids. The CDR3 reads CASSVLGTSGFDEQFF. CDR3 nucleotides: TGTGCCAGCAGCGTTCTTGGGACTAGCGGGTTCGATGAGCAGTTCTTC.

This clone was counted a few times. The chain combines TRBV10-3 with TRBJ2-2, with 10 positions matching TRBD2. The CDR3 totals 15 residues. V lost 7 bases, J lost 3 bases, and 5 bases stayed unmatched. Germline-derived CDR1 and CDR2 are ENHRY and SYGVKD. The CDR3 sequence is CAIKQREGDTGELFF. CDR3 nucleotide sequence: TGTGCCATCAAACAGCGGGAGGGCGACACCGGGGAGCTGTTTTTT.